This TCR beta chain was identified in a study of blood T cell repertoires in COVID-19. Study at large: From the United States, Italy and Spain came samples of acute and convalescent COVID-19. T cells, B-cell-depleted T cells, or PBMCs provided the cDNA or gDNA that served as material.

Original handling: Estimation of nucleated cell counts relied on the amplification of reference gene primers. Some clones are missing from TCRdb's copy, which holds only in-frame ones; the method was immunoSEQ multiplex PCR. D and trimming come from the DNA, and the V and J calls and clone size come from that table. The sample consists of 150,000 to 200,000 clones, more than 70% of them appearing once. This CDR3 region has 12 residues. V was pared by 5 bases and J by 6 bases, with 10 bases between. Germline CDR1 SGHVS, CDR2 FQNEAQ. The chain uses TRBV7-8 and TRBJ1-2, with D unclear. Sample: peripheral blood. This receptor was identified in a man aged 45-65 years with active or convalescent COVID-19. The CDR3: CASSPYSDGYTF. The CDR3 nucleotides are TGTGCCAGCAGCCCGTACTCGGATGGCTACACCTTC.